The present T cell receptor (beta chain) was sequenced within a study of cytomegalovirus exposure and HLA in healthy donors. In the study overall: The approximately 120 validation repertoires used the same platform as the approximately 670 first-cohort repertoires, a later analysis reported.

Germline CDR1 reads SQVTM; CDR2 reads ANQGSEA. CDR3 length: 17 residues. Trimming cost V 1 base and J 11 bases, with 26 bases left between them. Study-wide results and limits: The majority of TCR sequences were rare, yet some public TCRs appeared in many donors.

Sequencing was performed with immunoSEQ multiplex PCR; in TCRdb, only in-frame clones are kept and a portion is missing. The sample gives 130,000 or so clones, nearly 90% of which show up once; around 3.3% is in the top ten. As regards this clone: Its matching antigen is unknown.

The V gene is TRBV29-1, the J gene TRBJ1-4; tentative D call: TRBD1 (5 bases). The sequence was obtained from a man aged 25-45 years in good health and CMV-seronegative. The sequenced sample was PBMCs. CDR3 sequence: CSVEVGVQNHRGNKLFF. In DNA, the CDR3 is TGCAGCGTTGAAGTGGGGGTGCAGAACCACCGGGGGAATAAACTGTTTTTT.